Detailed here is one T cell receptor beta chain. Its antigen is currently unknown. TCRdb ran MiXCR on the RACE reads and lists one entry per CDR3 protein. The sample lists about 190,000 distinct CDR3 sequences, around 25% occurring once. Time point given: patch test 3, about 24 weeks after DPC sensitization. This sample's treatment: therapeutic diphenylcyclopropenone sensitization with weekly scalp DPC. The data were obtained in a study of human T cells and chemical hapten exposure. Study-wide background: For the approximately 25-week duration of the study, patients were given weekly doses of diphenylcyclopropenone on the scalp.

The germline V and J ends were trimmed by 2 bases and 5 bases, with 22 bases remaining between them. Germline loops: CDR1 ENHRY, CDR2 SYGVKD. The CDR3 totals 17 residues. Study-level points and caveats: As patch test score rose, PT1 expanded TCR counts tended to rise as well. Because all patients had alopecia, their immune responses might differ from healthy ones.

This TCR derives from a woman between 35 and 50 years old with alopecia areata. Some clones in this sample may be carry-over from other donors' samples. The chain carries TRBV10-3 and TRBJ2-7, with D tentatively TRBD2 (6 bases). The source material was whole blood, sampled in connection with sensitization to the hapten diphenylcyclopropenone (DPC). The CDR3 nucleotides read TGTGCCATCAGTGAGGGTCTAGCGAGAACAAAAAGGGACGAGCAGTACTTC. It yields the protein CAISEGLARTKRDEQYF.